The 17 T cell receptor beta chains in this list originate from one sample, sequenced in a study of shared clonotypes between healthy human individuals. Sequencing used immunoSEQ multiplex PCR; TCRdb keeps in-frame clones, though not all of them. The sample comprises 2 million to 2.5 million clones, 80% to 95% of which are singletons, and 0.36% rests with the top ten. Material for sequencing was naive CD4+ T cells from PBMCs. The subset: CD45RA+ positively selected. The receptors stem from a man younger than 30 in good health. Some clones in this sample may be carry-over from other donors' samples.

With regard to this clone: The sample carries other DNA sequences with the same CDR3. The chain employs TRBV2 and TRBJ1-2, with D unresolved. This CDR3 contains 11 residues. Deletions cut 6 bases from V and 5 bases from J, with 7 bases between. Germline assignment: CDR1 SNHLY and CDR2 FYNNEI. CDR3 residues: CASRVGYGYTF. The CDR3 DNA sequence: TGTGCCAGCAGGGTGGGGTATGGCTACACCTTC.

The rearrangement links TRBV10-3 to TRBJ2-1, with D perhaps matching TRBD1 (6 bases). CDR1 ENHRY and CDR2 SYGVKD come from the germline V gene. The V end was cut by 4 bases, the J end by 4 bases, with 17 bases between. There are 16 residues in the CDR3. The CDR3 DNA is TGTGCCATCAGTGGGACAGTCACCTCAGGGTACAATGAGCAGTTCTTC. This translates into CAISGTVTSGYNEQFF.

The CDR3 loop reads CASTWRERTGELFF. The CDR3, as DNA: TGCGCCAGCACCTGGCGGGAGAGGACCGGGGAGCTGTTTTTT. This sequence joins TRBV5-1 and TRBJ2-2; 7 bases are shared with TRBD2. V lost 6 bases, J lost 5 bases, and 7 bases stayed unmatched. Germline V CDR1 and CDR2: SGHRS, YFSETQ. The CDR3 has 14 amino acids.

This chain uses TRBV7-2 with TRBJ2-5, with D unclear. The CDR3 has 15 amino acids. Per germline, CDR1 SGHTA and CDR2 FQGNSA. The V and J ends lost 1 base and 5 bases respectively, with 14 bases between them. CDR3 in amino acids: CASSLGGTGSETQYF. As DNA, the CDR3 is TGTGCCAGCAGCTTAGGGGGAACTGGTTCGGAGACCCAGTACTTC. The whole variable domain, filled in from reference TRBV7-2 and TRBJ2-5, reads GAGVSQSPSNKVTEKGKDVELRCDPISGHTALYWYRQSLGQGLEFLIYFQGNSAPDKSGLPSDRFSAERTGGSVSTLTIQRTQQEDSAVYLCASSLGGTGSETQYFGPGTRLLVL.

This clone was counted between two and nine times. The chain employs TRBV30 and TRBJ1-4, with no clear D. CDR3 length equals 12 residues. The germline CDR1 and CDR2 sequences are GTSNPN and SVGIG (reference sequence). V was cut by 3 bases and J by 6 bases, with 8 bases left in between. CDR3 loop: CAWSQPDEKLFF. The DNA of the CDR3 is TGTGCCTGGAGCCAGCCTGATGAAAAACTGTTTTTT.

This clone was recorded only once. At the DNA level, this CDR3 is encoded by other sequences in the same sample as well. The rearrangement joins TRBV27 to TRBJ2-3; the D is unclear. This CDR3 comprises 14 residues. Deletions cut 3 bases from V and 1 base from J, with 8 bases between. Germline V gene lookup returns CDR1 MNHEY and CDR2 SMNVEV (reference sequence). The CDR3 DNA reads TGTGCCAGCAGTTTTTTGGCGGGCACAGATACGCAGTATTTT. The encoded protein is CASSFLAGTDTQYF.

The chain combines TRBV19 with TRBJ2-3; D ambiguous. This CDR3 has 15 residues. The ends were cut back, 5 bases at V and 2 bases at J, with 14 bases in the middle. CDR1 is LNHDA, CDR2 SQIVND, per germline (reference sequence). CDR3 DNA: TGTGCCAGTAGTTATCGGTCCCAATTCACAGATACGCAGTATTTT. Its translation is CASSYRSQFTDTQYF. Complete variable domain (other parts from reference TRBV19 and TRBJ2-3): DGGITQSPKYLFRKEGQNVTLSCEQNLNHDAMYWYRQDPGQGLRLIYYSQIVNDFQKGDIAEGYSVSREKKESFPLTVTSAQKNPTAFYLCASSYRSQFTDTQYFGPGTRLTVL.

The gene calls are TRBV11-2 and TRBJ1-2; D not certain. The length of the CDR3 is 12 residues. V lost 2 bases to trimming and J lost 5 bases, with 6 bases between them. Germline CDR1 reads SGHAT; CDR2 reads FQNNGV. This chain's CDR3 is CASSLRSYGYTF. CDR3 sequence (DNA): TGTGCCAGCAGCTTACGCTCTTATGGCTACACCTTC.

This clone was seen a few times. The V call is TRBV5-1, the J call TRBJ2-2; 10 bases line up with TRBD2. The CDR3 sequence is 15 residues long. J was trimmed by 7 bases and V by 2 bases; bases with no gene match: 5. Germline V gene lookup returns CDR1 SGHRS and CDR2 YFSETQ. The CDR3 region is CASSLAGGPVGELFF. The CDR3 bases are TGCGCCAGCAGCTTAGCGGGAGGGCCGGTCGGGGAGCTGTTTTTT. Supplemented by reference TRBV5-1 and TRBJ2-2, the full variable domain reads KAGVTQTPRYLIKTRGQQVTLSCSPISGHRSVSWYQQTPGQGLQFLFEYFSETQRNKGNFPGRFSGRQFSNSRSEMNVSTLELGDSALYLCASSLAGGPVGELFFGEGSRLTVL.

CDR3: CASSYEGVMYNEQFF. The CDR3 region has the DNA TGTGCCAGCAGTTACGAAGGGGTCATGTACAATGAGCAGTTCTTC. The chain employs TRBV6-5 and TRBJ2-1; D is perhaps TRBD1 (5 bases). The CDR3 has 15 amino acids. Germline V CDR1 and CDR2: MNHEY, SVGAGI. Trimming took 2 bases from V and 4 from J, leaving 12 bases between them.

V and J are TRBV5-1 and TRBJ2-3; D not certain. CDR3 length: 12 residues. CDR1 SGHRS and CDR2 YFSETQ come from the germline V gene. Trimming cost V 6 bases and J 4 bases, with 9 bases left between them. Here the CDR3 reads CASNRGADTQYF. The CDR3 coding sequence is TGCGCCAGCAACCGAGGAGCAGATACGCAGTATTTT. Full variable domain (missing parts from reference TRBV5-1 and TRBJ2-3): KAGVTQTPRYLIKTRGQQVTLSCSPISGHRSVSWYQQTPGQGLQFLFEYFSETQRNKGNFPGRFSGRQFSNSRSEMNVSTLELGDSALYLCASNRGADTQYFGPGTRLTVL.

The chain joins TRBV28 to TRBJ1-2; D is ambiguous. Trimming removed 8 bases at V and 5 bases at J, with 18 bases between. The CDR3 sequence is 14 residues long. In germline, CDR1 is MDHEN, CDR2 SYDVKM. The CDR3 bases are TGTGCCAGCGAGGAGACGCCTGGGCCTTATGGCTACACCTTC. Translated, it gives CASEETPGPYGYTF.

The V gene is TRBV10-3, the J gene TRBJ1-5, with D maybe TRBD1 (6 bases). The CDR3 runs to 14 residues. The germline V and J ends were trimmed by 11 bases and 6 bases, with 20 bases remaining between them. Looked up from germline, CDR1 is ENHRY and CDR2 is SYGVKD. The CDR3 bases are TGTGCCTCGACCGGTGGGGGGGCCGGTCAGCCCCAGCATTTT. Its translation: CASTGGGAGQPQHF.

This clone was detected once. The chain couples TRBV5-1 to TRBJ2-1; possible D gene TRBD2, 6 bases. The CDR3 has 16 residues. V was clipped by 0 bases and J by 6 bases, with 16 bases between them. Germline CDR1 reads SGHRS; CDR2 reads YFSETQ. Here the CDR3 reads CASSLVLRDGLNEQFF. Here the CDR3 DNA reads TGCGCCAGCAGCTTGGTTTTGCGGGACGGACTCAATGAGCAGTTCTTC. Supplemented by reference TRBV5-1 and TRBJ2-1, the full variable domain reads KAGVTQTPRYLIKTRGQQVTLSCSPISGHRSVSWYQQTPGQGLQFLFEYFSETQRNKGNFPGRFSGRQFSNSRSEMNVSTLELGDSALYLCASSLVLRDGLNEQFFGPGTRLTVL.

The chain links TRBV5-4 to TRBJ1-6; D is possibly TRBD1 (6 bases). The CDR3 loop spans 17 amino acids. Trimming shortened V by 4 bases and J by 4 bases, and 18 bases separated the two germline ends. Germline V CDR1 and CDR2: SGHNT, YYREEE (reference sequence). The CDR3 DNA follows: TGTGCCAGCAGCCATGGCTCGGGGGGCGGGTATAATTCACCCCTCCACTTT. This codes for CASSHGSGGGYNSPLHF.

This clone was found once. The rearrangement joins TRBV5-1 to TRBJ2-1; D gene ambiguous. The germline CDR1 and CDR2 sequences are SGHRS and YFSETQ. The CDR3 runs to 12 residues. V shed 7 bases and J shed 15 bases, with 20 bases lying between them. The CDR3 here is CASHDSESSPFF. The CDR3 bases are TGCGCCAGCCACGACTCGGAGTCTAGTCCGTTCTTC.

The DNA of the CDR3 is TGCGCCAGCAGCCTACGATTGGGGGCGGATAGCAATCAGCCCCAGCATTTT. Protein: CASSLRLGADSNQPQHF. The chain joins TRBV4-1 to TRBJ1-5; a weak D match, TRBD1 (6 bases). This CDR3 contains 17 residues. The V and J ends lost 4 bases and 0 bases respectively, with 16 bases between them. Germline V CDR1 and CDR2: MGHRA, YSYEKL.